The clone carrying this TCR beta chain was detected only once. The target antigen is unknown. CDR1 and CDR2 (germline): SGHAT, FQNNGV. CDR3 length: 15 residues. V lost 3 bases, J lost 5 bases, and 13 bases lay in between. TCRdb's table, derived via immunoSEQ multiplex PCR, lists solely in-frame clones and lacks some. Of some 140,000 clones listed, under 95% were seen once; the top ten hold just over 3%. These data originate in a study of T cell responses to AZD1222 COVID-19 vaccine. Study in general: The analysis combined second doses at about 4 or about 12 weeks. General observations from the study: Repertoires were sampled only after the peak T cell response.

The TCR comes from an adult in good health. The rearrangement uses TRBV11-2 and TRBJ2-2, with D maybe TRBD2 (6 bases). Material: peripheral blood, obtained on day 0 of AZD1222 vaccination. CDR3 sequence: CASSLEGSLTGELFF. The DNA for the CDR3 is TGTGCCAGCAGCTTGGAGGGGAGTTTAACCGGGGAGCTGTTTTTT. The complete variable domain, with remaining parts taken from reference TRBV11-2 and TRBJ2-2, reads EAGVAQSPRYKIIEKRQSVAFWCNPISGHATLYWYQQILGQGPKLLIQFQNNGVVDDSQLPKDRFSAERLKGVDSTLKIQPAKLEDSAVYLCASSLEGSLTGELFFGEGSRLTVL.